These 26 T cell receptor beta chains came from one sample sequenced in a study of OX40 agonist ivuxolimab in advanced cancers. Using immunoSEQ multiplex PCR, the repertoire was profiled, and TCRdb retains in-frame clones only, with some absent. Of tens of thousands of clones in the sample, roughly 82% were seen once. Here the sequenced sample was CD4+ or CD8+ T cells sorted from blood, taken in a trial of the OX40 agonist ivuxolimab. All receptors derive from an adult with an advanced solid tumor such as melanoma, head and neck, liver or kidney cancer.

The chain recombines TRBV7-9 with TRBJ2-1; 9 bases align to TRBD2. V lost 5 bases and J lost 9; bases outside the gene matches: 2. This CDR3 is 12 amino acids long. Per the germline V gene, CDR1 is SEHNR and CDR2 is FQNEAQ (reference sequence). The CDR3 loop reads CASSQTSGEQFF. CDR3 nucleotide sequence: TGTGCCAGCAGCCAGACTAGCGGTGAGCAGTTCTTC.

In this sample, this clone turned up a few times. CDR3 in amino acids: CASSYGASGTQKTQYF. CDR3 nucleotides: TGTGCCAGCAGTTACGGGGCTAGCGGGACTCAAAAGACCCAGTACTTC. This rearrangement joins TRBV6-5 to TRBJ2-5; 9 bases are a match to TRBD2. V trimming: 2 bases; J trimming: 6 bases; junction bases outside the gene matches: 10. CDR3 size: 16 residues. CDR1 and CDR2 from the germline V gene are MNHEY and SVGAGI.

The chain is built from TRBV5-4 and TRBJ2-3; D is tentatively TRBD1 or TRBD2 (5 bases each). Germline values: CDR1 SGHNT, CDR2 YYREEE (reference sequence). The length of the CDR3 is 18 residues. V dropped 10 bases and J dropped 0 bases, with 27 bases sitting between them. The CDR3 coding sequence is TGTGCCGCAGCGGCCGGCCGGCAGGGCGAATCTAGCACAGATACGCAGTATTTT. This translates into CAAAAGRQGESSTDTQYF.

The chain has TRBV11-3 and TRBJ2-2; 7 bases fit TRBD1. The J segment lost 1 base and the V segment lost 4 bases, leaving 3 bases of the junction unmatched. Per germline, CDR1 SGHNT and CDR2 YENEEA. CDR3 size: 15 residues. CDR3: CASSSRTGNTGELFF. The DNA for the CDR3 is TGTGCCAGCAGCTCTCGGACAGGGAACACCGGGGAGCTGTTTTTT. The full variable domain, with the rest looked up from reference TRBV11-3 and TRBJ2-2, is EAGVVQSPRYKIIEKKQPVAFWCNPISGHNTLYWYLQNLGQGPELLIRYENEEAVDDSQLPKDRFSAERLKGVDSTLKIQPAELGDSAVYLCASSSRTGNTGELFFGEGSRLTVL.

This clone has only one observation. The genes are TRBV28 and TRBJ2-7; the D gene could be TRBD1 or TRBD2 (5 bases each). Germline V lookup: CDR1 MDHEN, CDR2 SYDVKM. Trimming shortened V by 3 bases and J by 0 bases, and 12 bases separated the two germline ends. The CDR3 spans 15 residues. The CDR3 reads CASSLGDGLSYEQYF. CDR3 coding DNA: TGTGCCAGCAGTTTGGGGGACGGTCTCTCCTACGAGCAGTACTTC. The full variable domain, with the rest looked up from reference TRBV28 and TRBJ2-7, is DVKVTQSSRYLVKRTGEKVFLECVQDMDHENMFWYRQDPGLGLRLIYFSYDVKMKEKGDIPEGYSVSREKKERFSLILESASTNQTSMYLCASSLGDGLSYEQYFGPGTRLTVT.

This chain joins TRBV25-1 and TRBJ1-4; D is perhaps TRBD1 (6 bases). Germline loops: CDR1 MGHDK, CDR2 SYGVNS. The CDR3 totals 14 residues. V lost 6 bases and J lost 8, with 16 bases in between. CDR3 residues: CASSDYLGGEKLFF. The CDR3 DNA reads TGTGCCAGCAGCGACTATTTAGGGGGAGAAAAACTGTTTTTT.

The chain couples TRBV28 to TRBJ2-5; D is unresolved. Germline V gene lookup returns CDR1 MDHEN and CDR2 SYDVKM. The V end lost 7 bases, the J end lost 2 bases, and 17 bases lay between the germline ends. This CDR3 is 15 amino acids long. The CDR3 region has the DNA TGTGCCAGCACTAAAGGTCGGCAGCTACAAGAGACCCAGTACTTC. Protein sequence: CASTKGRQLQETQYF.

This chain's CDR3 is CASSEDSQGNTIYF. DNA for the CDR3: TGTGCCAGCAGTGAGGACAGTCAAGGAAACACCATATATTTT. The rearrangement joins TRBV2 to TRBJ1-3; tentatively, D is TRBD1 (6 bases). There are 14 residues in the CDR3. Germline loops: CDR1 SNHLY, CDR2 FYNNEI. Trimming pared 3 bases from V and 4 bases from J, leaving 10 bases between. The variable domain in full, with the rest retrieved from reference TRBV2 and TRBJ1-3, is EPEVTQTPSHQVTQMGQEVILRCVPISNHLYFYWYRQILGQKVEFLVSFYNNEISEKSEIFDDQFSVERPDGSNFTLKIRSTKLEDSAMYFCASSEDSQGNTIYFGEGSWLTVV.

The rearrangement uses TRBV18 and TRBJ2-3, with TRBD2 as a possible D gene (6 bases). V lost 6 bases, J lost 6 bases, and 19 bases lay in between. This CDR3 has 15 residues. Germline V lookup: CDR1 KGHSH, CDR2 LQKENI. The CDR3 DNA is TGTGCCAGCTCCCCCGGGGGAAACGCGGTCGATACGCAGTATTTT. Its protein product is CASSPGGNAVDTQYF.

Only one count was recorded for this clone. The rearrangement uses TRBV20-1 and TRBJ2-4; D is perhaps TRBD2 (7 bases). Germline V gives CDR1 DFQATT, CDR2 SNEGSKA (reference sequence). Trimming left V 0 bases short and J 13 bases short, with 10 bases between. The CDR3 is made up of 11 amino acids. In DNA form, the CDR3 reads TGCAGTGCTAGAGATGGGAGGGGGCAGTACTTC. Protein product: CSARDGRGQYF.

This chain connects TRBV10-3 to TRBJ2-7, with 8 bases identical to TRBD2. This CDR3 is built from 16 residues. V lost 2 bases, J lost 5 bases, and 11 bases stayed unmatched. Germline V gene data show CDR1 as ENHRY and CDR2 as SYGVKD. The CDR3 DNA reads TGTGCCATCAGTGAGCCCCGCTTGGGAGCGGGGGACGAGCAGTACTTC. Its protein product is CAISEPRLGAGDEQYF.

This clone turned up a few times. The chain is built from TRBV29-1 and TRBJ1-1; D gene unclear. Looked up from germline, CDR1 is SQVTM and CDR2 is ANQGSEA. The V end lost 0 bases, the J end lost 3 bases, and 14 bases lay between the germline ends. The length of the CDR3 is 15 residues. The CDR3: CSVEELGKSDTEAFF. The CDR3 DNA reads TGCAGCGTTGAAGAATTAGGGAAGTCAGACACTGAAGCTTTCTTT.

This rearrangement joins TRBV28 to TRBJ1-1, with unresolved D. The germline V gene encodes CDR1 MDHEN and CDR2 SYDVKM. Trimming took 4 bases from V and 4 from J, leaving 1 base between them. The CDR3 spans 10 residues. The CDR3 DNA reads as TGTGCCAGCAGTTCCACTGAAGCTTTCTTT. It specifies CASSSTEAFF.

V is TRBV30 and J is TRBJ1-5; maybe TRBD1 (6 bases). CDR1 is GTSNPN and CDR2 is SVGIG in the germline V gene (reference sequence). Trimming stripped 0 bases from V and 2 bases from J, with 11 bases between. This CDR3 is built from 15 residues. CDR3 DNA: TGTGCCTGGAGTGTACCGGGACATGGCAATCAGCCCCAGCATTTT. It is translated as CAWSVPGHGNQPQHF.

The chain is built from TRBV5-8 and TRBJ2-7, with D unresolved. The CDR3 is made up of 11 amino acids. V gave up 2 bases and J gave up 2 bases, with 2 bases separating them. The germline V gene encodes CDR1 SGHTS and CDR2 YDEGEE. DNA for the CDR3: TGTGCCAGCAGCTTTCCCTACGAGCAGTACTTC. Its translation is CASSFPYEQYF. Drawing the rest from reference TRBV5-8 and TRBJ2-7, the complete variable domain is EAGVTQSPTHLIKTRGQQATLRCSPISGHTSVYWYQQALGLGLQFLLWYDEGEERNRGNFPPRFSGRQFPNYSSELNVNALELEDSALYLCASSFPYEQYFGPGTRLTVT.

The V gene is TRBV28, the J gene TRBJ2-7; a weak D match, TRBD2 (5 bases). Germline V CDR1 and CDR2: MDHEN, SYDVKM. The CDR3 has 15 residues. V was trimmed by 4 bases and J by 5 bases, leaving 18 bases between them. CDR3 region: CASSSYSGSLDEQYF. The DNA for the CDR3 is TGTGCCAGCAGTTCATACAGCGGTTCTCTGGACGAGCAGTACTTC. The full variable domain, rest sourced from reference TRBV28 and TRBJ2-7, is DVKVTQSSRYLVKRTGEKVFLECVQDMDHENMFWYRQDPGLGLRLIYFSYDVKMKEKGDIPEGYSVSREKKERFSLILESASTNQTSMYLCASSSYSGSLDEQYFGPGTRLTVT.

This clone was counted between two and nine times. The chain has TRBV11-2 and TRBJ1-1; D not certain. V was pared by 1 base and J by 8 bases, with 11 bases between. CDR3 length: 13 amino acids. Germline values: CDR1 SGHAT, CDR2 FQNNGV. The CDR3 reads CASSLVDDGEAFF. In DNA form, the CDR3 reads TGTGCCAGCAGCTTAGTCGACGATGGAGAAGCTTTCTTT.

The rearrangement joins TRBV2 to TRBJ1-2; D is unresolved. Germline V gene data show CDR1 as SNHLY and CDR2 as FYNNEI. V lost 3 bases to trimming and J lost 6 bases, with 11 bases between them. The CDR3 loop spans 13 amino acids. The CDR3 DNA reads as TGTGCCAGCAGTGATGACGGTGTAGATGGCTACACCTTC. It codes for CASSDDGVDGYTF.

This clone was counted once. The rearrangement uses TRBV2 and TRBJ2-7; TRBD2 agrees at 9 bases. Germline CDR1 is SNHLY and CDR2 is FYNNEI. CDR3 size: 14 residues. J was trimmed by 4 bases and V by 8 bases; bases with no gene match: 9. The CDR3 region is CASEVTSGPYEQYF. For the CDR3, the DNA is TGTGCCAGCGAAGTGACTAGCGGTCCATACGAGCAGTACTTC.

The chain employs TRBV13 and TRBJ2-7; the match to TRBD2 covers 10 bases. This CDR3 has 16 residues. In germline, CDR1 is PRHDT, CDR2 FYEKMQ (reference sequence). J lost 7 bases, V lost 5 bases, and 14 bases had no gene match. In DNA, the CDR3 is TGTGCCAGCAGCCCCCCGGGGGTAGCGGGGGGCCGGGAGCAGTACTTC. Encoded protein: CASSPPGVAGGREQYF.

The chain has TRBV18 and TRBJ2-1, with 12 bases identical to TRBD2. There are 16 residues in the CDR3. CDR1 and CDR2 from the germline V gene are KGHSH and LQKENI. V gave up 3 bases and J gave up 4 bases; unmatched junction bases: 4. DNA of the CDR3: TGTGCCAGCTCACCTACTACTAGCGGGAGGTACAATGAGCAGTTCTTC. Translation: CASSPTTSGRYNEQFF.

The J gene is TRBJ1-5, the V gene TRBV28; D is unclear. Trimming removed 2 bases from V and 2 bases from J, with 16 bases in between. Germline lookup yields CDR1 MDHEN and CDR2 SYDVKM. This CDR3 spans 17 amino acids. CDR3 in amino acids: CASSLREGWDRNQPQHF. The CDR3 nucleotides read TGTGCCAGCAGTTTAAGAGAAGGCTGGGATCGCAATCAGCCCCAGCATTTT.

This clone appeared a single time. The rearrangement joins TRBV7-9 to TRBJ2-6, with TRBD2 matching over 7 bases. CDR3 length: 15 amino acids. Germline trimming cut 6 bases from V and 1 base from J; bases unmatched to any gene: 3. The V gene's germline CDR1 is SEHNR and CDR2 FQNEAQ (reference sequence). In nucleotides, the CDR3 is TGTGCCAGCAGTGGGAGGGAGTCTGGGGCCAACGTCCTGACTTTC. This codes for CASSGRESGANVLTF.

On this clone itself: In the same sample, other DNA sequences code for this CDR3. The chain is built from TRBV10-3 and TRBJ2-7, with TRBD1 matching over 7 bases. The CDR3 consists of 14 residues. CDR1 ENHRY and CDR2 SYGVKD come from the germline V gene. Unmatched junction bases numbered 5, after V lost 6 bases and J lost 0 bases. The CDR3 protein is CAIRPDRSSYEQYV. The CDR3 DNA reads TGTGCCATCAGACCGGACAGGAGCTCCTACGAGCAGTACGTC.

The rearrangement uses TRBV2 and TRBJ1-2; tentative D call: TRBD1 (5 bases). The CDR3 is 13 residues long. Germline V gene sequence: CDR1 SNHLY, CDR2 FYNNEI. Deletions cut 9 bases from V and 2 bases from J, with 13 bases between. The CDR3 coding sequence is TGTGCCAGTACCCGGGGGGGGAACTATGGCTACACCTTC. Encoded protein: CASTRGGNYGYTF.

The rearrangement joins TRBV7-2 to TRBJ2-2, with 7 bases aligning to TRBD1. With 4 bases clipped from V and 6 bases from J, the junction kept 8 bases outside the gene matches. The CDR3 loop spans 15 amino acids. Looked up from germline, CDR1 is SGHTA and CDR2 is FQGNSA. CDR3 loop: CASSSGTAGPGELFF. DNA for the CDR3: TGTGCCAGCAGCTCGGGGACAGCTGGTCCCGGGGAGCTGTTTTTT.